Each of the 20 T cell receptor beta chains below was sequenced from the same sample in a study of response to subunit inactivated influenza vaccine. TCRdb reanalysed the RT-PCR reads using MiXCR and keeps one entry per CDR3 protein. The table lists 550,000 to 600,000 distinct CDR3 sequences, roughly 10% of them singletons. The sample consisted of PBMCs from blood, taken on the day of vaccination. The receptor source for this set is a man aged 45 to 65 who received an inactivated influenza vaccine.

Many counts were recorded for this clonotype. This sequence joins TRBV4-3 and TRBJ1-1; TRBD1 matches at 10 bases. Germline values: CDR1 LGHNA, CDR2 YSLEER. Trimming at V came to 4 bases and at J to 5 bases, leaving 7 bases not matched to a gene. CDR3 size: 15 residues. CDR3 region: CASSRMTGGTTEAFF. CDR3 in DNA: TGCGCCAGCAGCCGGATGACAGGGGGCACGACTGAAGCTTTCTTT.

In this sample, this clonotype turned up many times. The rearrangement uses TRBV4-3 and TRBJ2-1; 7 nucleotides match TRBD1. V was pared by 1 base and J by 12 bases, with 18 bases of the junction left unmatched. Per the germline V gene, CDR1 is LGHNA and CDR2 is YSLEER. This CDR3 is 17 amino acids long. The CDR3 sequence is CASSQGFTGAQGSGQFF. The CDR3 DNA reads TGCGCCAGCAGCCAAGGGTTTACAGGGGCGCAAGGATCGGGGCAGTTCTTC.

V gene TRBV12-3 or TRBV12-4 combines with J gene TRBJ1-2; the D is unclear. The CDR3 runs to 15 residues. The V gene lost 6 bases and the J gene lost 2 bases, with 16 bases spanning the gap. The CDR3 coding sequence is TGTGCCAGCAGCTCCCCCGGACGGAAAAACTATGGCTACACCTTC. Protein product: CASSSPGRKNYGYTF.

The rearrangement links TRBV12-3 or TRBV12-4 to TRBJ2-4; D is undetermined. The ends were cut back, 1 base at V and 1 base at J, with 5 bases in the middle. This CDR3 has 14 amino acids. The CDR3, as DNA: TGTGCCAGCAGTTTAGGCAGCGCCAAAAACATTCAGTACTTC. Protein: CASSLGSAKNIQYF.

CDR3 loop: CSARDMSGRFSNEQFF. The DNA of the CDR3 is TGCAGTGCTAGAGATATGAGCGGGAGGTTTTCAAATGAGCAGTTCTTC. The rearrangement joins TRBV20-1 to TRBJ2-1, with 9 nucleotides matching TRBD2. In germline, CDR1 is DFQATT, CDR2 SNEGSKA (reference sequence). The CDR3 loop spans 16 amino acids. Trimming at V came to 0 bases and at J to 7 bases, leaving 10 bases not matched to a gene.

V is TRBV4-1 and J is TRBJ2-1; TRBD1 matches 9 bases. CDR1 is MGHRA, CDR2 YSYEKL, per germline. This CDR3 comprises 16 residues. The trim removed 3 bases at V and 7 bases at J, leaving 10 bases unmatched. Here the CDR3 DNA reads TGCGCCAGCAGCCAGGGAACAGGGGGCGTAAGGAATGAGCAGTTCTTC. It translates to CASSQGTGGVRNEQFF.

In this sample, this clonotype turned up many times. The rearrangement links TRBV20-1 to TRBJ2-3, with D possibly TRBD1 on 5 matching bases. Germline V gene lookup returns CDR1 DFQATT and CDR2 SNEGSKA (reference sequence). The CDR3 extends over 13 amino acids. The germline V and J ends were trimmed by 7 bases and 3 bases, with 14 bases remaining between them. This CDR3 reads CSVFRRGTDTQYF. DNA for the CDR3: TGCAGTGTTTTCCGAAGGGGTACAGATACGCAGTATTTT.

The CDR3 coding sequence is TGCAGTGCTAGTTCCTACGACAGGCCCACAGATACGCAGTATTTT. Encoded protein: CSASSYDRPTDTQYF. The chain has TRBV20-1 and TRBJ2-3, with D possibly TRBD1 on 6 matching bases. The germline CDR1 and CDR2 sequences are DFQATT and SNEGSKA (reference sequence). CDR3 size: 15 residues. The V end lost 3 bases, the J end lost 2 bases, and 15 bases lay between the germline ends.

The table lists this clonotype with a few counts. This chain uses TRBV5-1 with TRBJ2-5, with 9 bases matching TRBD1. The CDR3 sequence is 14 residues long. With 4 bases clipped from V and 4 bases from J, the junction kept 5 bases outside the gene matches. Germline CDR1 SGHRS, CDR2 YFSETQ. This chain's CDR3 is CASSSGTGSETQYF. CDR3 bases: TGCGCCAGCAGCAGCGGGACAGGGTCAGAGACCCAGTACTTC.

The J gene is TRBJ1-4, the V gene TRBV15; perhaps TRBD1 as D (5 bases). In germline, CDR1 is LNHNV, CDR2 YYDKDF (reference sequence). V was shortened by 2 bases and J by 8 bases, with 15 bases between the two germline ends. The CDR3 runs to 15 residues. CDR3 in DNA: TGTGCCACCAGCAGAAAGCCGGGACGTGGAGAAAAACTGTTTTTT. This encodes CATSRKPGRGEKLFF.

The V call is TRBV9, the J call TRBJ2-1; unclear D gene. The CDR3 length is 14 residues. In germline, CDR1 is SGDLS, CDR2 YYNGEE. V lost 4 bases and J lost 1, with 9 bases in between. In DNA form, the CDR3 reads TGTGCCAGCAGCTCACGACGGTCCTACAATGAGCAGTTCTTC. Residues: CASSSRRSYNEQFF.

The J gene is TRBJ2-5, the V gene TRBV20-1, with D perhaps matching TRBD1 or TRBD2 (6 bases each). Trimming left V 4 bases short and J 7 bases short, with 16 bases between. Germline lookup yields CDR1 DFQATT and CDR2 SNEGSKA (reference sequence). CDR3 length: 13 amino acids. The CDR3 loop is CSATHQGRGTQYF. The CDR3, as DNA: TGCAGTGCTACCCACCAGGGGCGGGGGACCCAGTACTTC.

The chain combines TRBV2 with TRBJ2-7; D not resolved. Germline CDR1 reads SNHLY; CDR2 reads FYNNEI. V shed 5 bases and J shed 7 bases, with 12 bases lying between them. This CDR3 is 12 amino acids long. The CDR3: CASSPRWGEQYF. The CDR3 DNA reads TGTGCCAGCAGTCCGAGGTGGGGAGAGCAGTACTTC.

The rearrangement links TRBV5-1 to TRBJ2-1, with D unresolved. Germline CDR1 is SGHRS and CDR2 is YFSETQ. This CDR3 region has 13 residues. V was trimmed by 0 bases and J by 5 bases, leaving 6 bases between them. The CDR3 sequence is CASSLETNNEQFF. CDR3 DNA sequence: TGCGCCAGCAGCTTGGAAACGAACAATGAGCAGTTCTTC.

This sequence joins TRBV28 and TRBJ2-3, with D unresolved. The CDR3 sequence is 18 residues long. V lost 2 bases and J lost 2, with 20 bases in between. CDR1 is MDHEN, CDR2 SYDVKM, per germline. The CDR3 spells CASSLRLYPPRHTDTQYF. CDR3 coding DNA: TGTGCCAGCAGTTTACGTCTGTACCCCCCGCGACACACAGATACGCAGTATTTT. The whole variable domain, remainder taken from reference TRBV28 and TRBJ2-3, is DVKVTQSSRYLVKRTGEKVFLECVQDMDHENMFWYRQDPGLGLRLIYFSYDVKMKEKGDIPEGYSVSREKKERFSLILESASTNQTSMYLCASSLRLYPPRHTDTQYFGPGTRLTVL.

This clonotype was counted only a few times. V usage is TRBV29-1 and J usage is TRBJ2-5, with 10 bases identical to TRBD2. With V trimmed by 2 bases and J by 5 bases, 8 bases remained unmatched. This CDR3 is 15 amino acids long. CDR1 is SQVTM and CDR2 is ANQGSEA in the germline V gene. For the CDR3, the DNA is TGCAGCGTTGAATCGACGGGACTAGCGACGGAGACCCAGTACTTC. This codes for CSVESTGLATETQYF. Full variable domain (outside the CDR3, taken from reference TRBV29-1 and TRBJ2-5): SAVISQKPSRDICQRGTSLTIQCQVDSQVTMMFWYRQQPGQSLTLIATANQGSEATYESGFVIDKFPISRPNLTFSTLTVSNMSPEDSSIYLCSVESTGLATETQYFGPGTRLLVL.

The chain has TRBV6-1 and TRBJ1-1; a weak D match, TRBD1 (6 bases). Germline lookup yields CDR1 MNHNS and CDR2 SASEGT. The CDR3 has 18 residues. Between the trimmed V and J ends, which lost 6 bases and 0 bases, there was a span of 23 bases. In nucleotides, the CDR3 is TGTGCCAGCAGAGGATTGACAGGACACCCTTTGCTGAACACTGAAGCTTTCTTT. It translates to CASRGLTGHPLLNTEAFF.

This clonotype was seen a handful of times. V is TRBV6-5 and J is TRBJ2-2; D remains unclear. The CDR3 extends over 15 amino acids. Trimming pared 0 bases from V and 2 bases from J, leaving 7 bases between. CDR1 is MNHEY and CDR2 is SVGAGI in the germline V gene. In nucleotides, the CDR3 is TGTGCCAGCAGTTACTCCCGGGCCAACACCGGGGAGCTGTTTTTT. Translated: CASSYSRANTGELFF.

The chain couples TRBV5-1 to TRBJ2-1, with a weak D call TRBD1 (5 bases). V was pared by 5 bases and J by 7 bases, with 16 bases between. The CDR3 length is 14 residues. Germline V gene sequence: CDR1 SGHRS, CDR2 YFSETQ. DNA for the CDR3: TGCGCCAGCAGACGTGAACAGGCGGCAAATGAGCAGTTCTTC. Protein product: CASRREQAANEQFF. Drawing the rest from reference TRBV5-1 and TRBJ2-1, the complete variable domain is KAGVTQTPRYLIKTRGQQVTLSCSPISGHRSVSWYQQTPGQGLQFLFEYFSETQRNKGNFPGRFSGRQFSNSRSEMNVSTLELGDSALYLCASRREQAANEQFFGPGTRLTVL.

V usage is TRBV6-6 and J usage is TRBJ2-5; unclear D gene. The CDR3 consists of 13 residues. The V and J ends lost 2 bases and 0 bases respectively, with 4 bases between them. The germline CDR1 and CDR2 sequences are MNHNY and SVGAGI (reference sequence). The CDR3 is CASSYSYQETQYF. CDR3 DNA sequence: TGTGCCAGCAGTTACAGTTACCAAGAGACCCAGTACTTC.